These 20 T cell receptor beta chains came from one sample sequenced in a study of regulatory T cells in long-lasting Graves disease. Libraries of TCR beta came from iRepertoire HTBI primers plus Arm-PCR of CDR3 regions. Via MiXCR, TCRdb re-called the multiplex PCR reads, giving one row per CDR3 protein. This table holds 300,000 to 400,000 distinct CDR3 sequences, more than 15% found once. Time point indicated: newly diagnosed GD, antithyroid drugs for less than 3 months. RNA from PBMCs was the source of the TCR library. The source material was peripheral blood mononuclear cells (PBMCs), sampled at new diagnosis, from a patient treated with antithyroid drugs. Receptors originate from a female donor with Graves disease.

The chain couples TRBV24-1 to TRBJ1-1, with D uncertain. CDR1 is KGHDR and CDR2 is SFDVKD in the germline V gene. The CDR3 covers 14 residues. V shed 12 bases and J shed 4 bases, with 20 bases lying between them. The CDR3 sequence: CADFPTKSFTEAFF. CDR3 sequence (DNA): TGTGCCGACTTCCCGACGAAATCTTTCACTGAAGCTTTCTTT.

This clonotype turned up a few times. The V and J genes are TRBV5-1 and TRBJ2-7, with D maybe TRBD1 (6 bases). The CDR3 spans 16 residues. V gave up 4 bases and J gave up 2 bases, with 19 bases separating them. Germline CDR1 reads SGHRS; CDR2 reads YFSETQ. Here the CDR3 DNA reads TGCGCCAGCAGCCCCGAGGAGGCAGGGGAAGCCTACGAGCAGTACTTC. Protein sequence: CASSPEEAGEAYEQYF.

Many counts were recorded for this clonotype. A junction end diverges from the germline sequence, so it may reflect a read error. The chain links TRBV24-1 to TRBJ2-4; 9 bases map to TRBD2. Germline V gives CDR1 KGHDR, CDR2 SFDVKD. The CDR3 is 22 residues long. CDR3 amino acids: CATSDLQVSLTPYGTSRHVWNF. The CDR3 coding sequence is TGTGCCACCAGTGATTTGCAGGTCAGTCTCACACCCTATGGGACTAGCAGACACGTTTGGAACTTC.

This clonotype turned up a few times. A much larger clonotype is one base distant, so this may be a read error. The chain is built from TRBV27 and TRBJ2-3; D perhaps matches TRBD1 (5 bases). Germline CDR1 and CDR2: MNHEY and SMNVEV (reference sequence). This CDR3 is built from 15 residues. The CDR3 region has the DNA TGTGCCGGCAGTTTAGGGTCAGGACACACAGATACGCAGTATTTT. Protein sequence: CAGSLGSGHTDTQYF.

This clonotype occurred a few times. Mismatch with germline at one junction end may stem from a read error. V and J are TRBV28 and TRBJ1-3; D ambiguous. The germline V gene has CDR1 MDHEN and CDR2 SYDVKM. This CDR3 is 15 amino acids long. The CDR3 bases are TGTGCCAGCAGGGCCACGGGGAGCTCTGGAAACACCACATATTTT. The encoded protein is CASRATGSSGNTTYF.

The chain carries TRBV4-2 and TRBJ2-7; D is unresolved. This CDR3 is built from 15 residues. V gave up 0 bases and J gave up 5 bases, with 14 bases separating them. Germline V gene sequence: CDR1 LGHNA, CDR2 YNFKEQ. CDR3 nucleotides: TGTGCCAGCAGCCAAGATTATCGAGGCGTGAACGAGCAGTACTTC. This encodes CASSQDYRGVNEQYF.

This clonotype came up a few times. The chain couples TRBV19 to TRBJ2-3; D possibly corresponds to TRBD2 (6 bases). Per germline, CDR1 LNHDA and CDR2 SQIVND (reference sequence). The CDR3 has 17 residues. V was clipped by 5 bases and J by 3 bases, with 21 bases between them. The CDR3 region has the DNA TGTGCCAGTAGTCTCCCCTCTAGCGACTTGAGAACAGATACGCAGTATTTT. Its protein product is CASSLPSSDLRTDTQYF.

This clonotype was seen repeatedly, ten times or more. The chain carries TRBV12-3 or TRBV12-4 and TRBJ1-6; D uncertain. V gave up 1 base and J gave up 10 bases, with 14 bases separating them. This CDR3 spans 15 amino acids. The CDR3 is CASSLGRGVLSPLHF. Written as DNA, the CDR3 is TGTGCCAGCAGTTTAGGTCGTGGGGTACTCTCACCCCTCCACTTT.

The gene calls are TRBV4-1 and TRBJ1-2; D is unclear. CDR3 length equals 15 residues. The germline V gene encodes CDR1 MGHRA and CDR2 YSYEKL. V shed 4 bases and J shed 3 bases, with 15 bases lying between them. The DNA of the CDR3 is TGCGCCAGCAGCCGGGGATTATTGTTGGACTATGGCTACACCTTC. Translated, it gives CASSRGLLLDYGYTF.

This clonotype has a count of ten or more. The chain combines TRBV7-2 with TRBJ1-2; D call uncertain. CDR1 SGHTA and CDR2 FQGNSA come from the germline V gene. The CDR3 is 15 residues long. V shed 3 bases and J shed 4 bases, with 15 bases lying between them. CDR3 DNA sequence: TGTGCCAGCAGCTTGACTGGGAGGCCTAGCTATGGCTACACCTTC. Translating it yields CASSLTGRPSYGYTF.

This clonotype was detected ten times or more. V gene TRBV28 combines with J gene TRBJ1-2; D is unclear. This CDR3 region has 14 residues. The germline V and J ends were trimmed by 3 bases and 4 bases, with 12 bases remaining between them. Germline V gene sequence: CDR1 MDHEN, CDR2 SYDVKM. Here the CDR3 reads CASSLAFGSYGYTF. The CDR3 DNA sequence: TGTGCCAGCAGTTTGGCGTTCGGATCCTATGGCTACACCTTC.

This clonotype was observed at least ten times. This chain links TRBV4-2 with TRBJ2-3; tentatively, D is TRBD1 (6 bases). The V and J ends lost 0 bases and 5 bases respectively, with 12 bases between them. Germline CDR1 and CDR2: LGHNA and YNFKEQ. The CDR3 has 15 residues. CDR3 in amino acids: CASSQEGQFRDTQYF. The CDR3 DNA reads TGTGCCAGCAGCCAAGAAGGACAGTTTAGAGATACGCAGTATTTT.

Ten or more counts support this clonotype. This rearrangement joins TRBV3-1 to TRBJ2-7; unclear D gene. The CDR3 loop spans 15 amino acids. Germline V lookup: CDR1 LGHDT, CDR2 YNNKEL (reference sequence). V was clipped by 0 bases and J by 6 bases, with 15 bases between them. The CDR3 coding sequence is TGTGCCAGCAGCCAAGAGGTAGCCTACCCCCTCGAGCAGTACTTC. It yields the protein CASSQEVAYPLEQYF.

This clonotype was detected ten times or more. In DNA form, the CDR3 reads TGTGCCAGCAGCCCGGGACAGGTAACCTACGAGCAGTACTTC. It yields the protein CASSPGQVTYEQYF. V usage is TRBV5-5 and J usage is TRBJ2-7; the match to TRBD1 covers 8 bases. Trimming took 4 bases from V and 2 from J; bases not matched to a gene: 5. The CDR3 is 14 amino acids. CDR1 and CDR2 (germline): SGHKS, YYEKEE (reference sequence).

This clonotype has a handful of counts. The rearrangement links TRBV20-1 to TRBJ2-7, with TRBD2 matching 8 bases. Germline CDR1 is DFQATT and CDR2 is SNEGSKA (reference sequence). The ends lost 6 bases at V and 3 bases at J; junction bases unmatched: 10. The CDR3 runs to 14 residues. The CDR3 DNA reads as TGCAGTGCAGGATTTAGCGGGACGGACTACGAGCAGTACTTC. It codes for CSAGFSGTDYEQYF.

CDR3 amino acids: CATSRVWTGETQYF. The CDR3, as DNA: TGTGCCACCAGCAGAGTGTGGACGGGGGAGACCCAGTACTTC. V gene TRBV15 combines with J gene TRBJ2-5, with a tentative D call TRBD2 (5 bases). From germline, CDR1 is LNHNV and CDR2 YYDKDF (reference sequence). V lost 1 base, J lost 5 bases, and 11 bases lay in between. The length of the CDR3 is 14 residues.

This clonotype was counted ten times or more. V gene TRBV2 combines with J gene TRBJ2-2; 8 nucleotides line up with TRBD2. Germline CDR1 is SNHLY and CDR2 is FYNNEI. V lost 7 bases, J lost 1 base, and 5 bases stayed unmatched. This CDR3 has 15 amino acids. The chain's CDR3 is CASTPGLGNTGELFF. The CDR3 coding sequence is TGTGCCAGCACACCGGGACTAGGGAACACCGGGGAGCTGTTTTTT.

This clonotype occurred many times. This sequence joins TRBV6-1 and TRBJ2-7, with D perhaps being TRBD1 or TRBD2 (5 bases each). This CDR3 has 13 amino acids. Trimming pared 8 bases from V and 0 bases from J, leaving 11 bases between. CDR1 is MNHNS, CDR2 SASEGT, per germline. CDR3 amino acids: CASGAGSSYEQYF. In DNA form, the CDR3 reads TGTGCCAGCGGGGCAGGGAGCTCCTACGAGCAGTACTTC.

Ten or more counts support this clonotype. V and J are TRBV5-5 and TRBJ1-5; D gene uncertain. V was clipped by 3 bases and J by 0 bases, with 7 bases between them. The CDR3 consists of 14 residues. From germline, CDR1 is SGHKS and CDR2 YYEKEE (reference sequence). The CDR3 DNA reads TGTGCCAGCAGCTCGGTTCCTAGCAATCAGCCCCAGCATTTT. The encoded protein is CASSSVPSNQPQHF.

The table lists this clonotype with many counts. The rearrangement links TRBV25-1 to TRBJ1-1; possible D gene TRBD1, 5 bases. Germline-derived CDR1 and CDR2 are MGHDK and SYGVNS. The V end was cut by 2 bases, the J end by 0 bases, with 25 bases between. This CDR3 is 20 amino acids long. The chain's CDR3 is CASSEEWTMSGHQMNTEAFF. The CDR3 bases are TGTGCCAGCAGTGAAGAATGGACAATGTCAGGACACCAGATGAACACTGAAGCTTTCTTT.